One sample yielded the 2 T cell receptor beta chains listed below, sequenced in a study of shared clonotypes between healthy human individuals. Data came from immunoSEQ multiplex PCR; TCRdb stores just in-frame clones and leaves some out. The data hold over 2 million clones, with about 95% observed a single time. Naive CD8 cells comprised CD45RO-negative, CCR7-positively selected cells, excluding terminally differentiated effector memory CD45RA+ cells. Sequencing was carried out using naive CD8+ T cells sorted from blood. The source of these receptors is a man aged 18 to 29 in good health.

This clone was picked up one time. The chain employs TRBV29-1 and TRBJ2-1; D remains unclear. The CDR3 is made up of 11 amino acids. V shed 2 bases and J shed 9 bases, with 8 bases lying between them. CDR1 and CDR2 (germline): SQVTM, ANQGSEA. Here the CDR3 DNA reads TGCAGCGTTGAAATAGTTCTTGAGCAGTTCTTC. Protein: CSVEIVLEQFF.

CDR3 DNA: TGTGCCAGCAGTGGACAATCTCCCTACGAGCAGTACTTC. It codes for CASSGQSPYEQYF. The V gene is TRBV5-4, the J gene TRBJ2-7, with a possible D match to TRBD1 (5 bases). Deletions cut 5 bases from V and 2 bases from J, with 11 bases between. The V gene's germline CDR1 is SGHNT and CDR2 YYREEE (reference sequence). This CDR3 is built from 13 residues.